This T cell receptor beta chain originates from a study of cytomegalovirus exposure and HLA in healthy donors (TCRdb year 2017). The study in broad terms: An earlier analysis of about 530 of the donors reported about 280 Gb of sequence data and some 110 million unique TCR beta sequences obtained from about 180 million T cells. Approximately 330 gigabases of sequencing data and roughly 81 million unique TCR sequences made up an early release that covered 640 HLA-typed donors. Among the roughly 400 genotyped donors, approximately 76% belonged to the genetic ancestry cluster associated with self-reported Caucasian donors. The study aimed to test whether cataloging public T cell receptors could reveal signatures of past pathogen exposure. The study used immunosequencing to profile the T cell repertoires of more than 650 subjects and linked those repertoires to cytomegalovirus serostatus. A separate validation cohort of roughly 130 different subjects was used in addition to the roughly 640-subject first cohort. High-throughput TCR immunosequencing, statistical association of individual TCRs with disease status, and machine learning were combined to predict cytomegalovirus infection status. A later analysis re-examined previously published TCR beta repertoires from 600 to 700 donors and added high-resolution HLA genotyping to investigate patterns of TCR occurrence. The later analysis used no new phenotypic data to find candidate immune exposures, relying instead on TCR beta sequences and their occurrence across donors. An earlier analysis of 500 to 750 of the donors applied high-throughput TCR beta sequencing to assess whether each TCR beta V gene segment acted as functional or pseudogenic. Donor age, sex, ethnicity and CMV serostatus were compiled together with the repertoire data. A later genetic analysis took genome-wide SNP genotypes for about three fifths of the roughly 670 donors and used that subset as a discovery cohort. All discovery cohort repertoires had been generated using a single sequencing platform. HLA typing covered class I and class II loci at four-digit resolution. Typing coverage differed by locus: A, B, C, DRB1 and DQB1 were typed in about 629-640 donors, DQA1 in 500 to 550, DPA1 in some 570, and DPB1 in 400 to 480. Because of strong linkage in the cohort, 5 or 6 DR-DQ haplotypes were treated as single units for association and clustering. Among over 350 genotyped donors of the cohort, an average of about 240,000 unique TCR beta nucleotide sequences were sequenced per donor, 15% to 20% of them non-productive. Summary of the overall study and its limitations: According to the authors, the approach could potentially be generalized to other disease states and immunological phenotypes. For the cohort, immune exposure information was limited to CMV serostatus. In this cohort, only TCR beta chains were sequenced, and detectable features were limited by the absence of alpha or paired-chain data. Because HLA typing was missing for some donors at each locus, association tests included only the typed subset. Presence/absence analyses assumed roughly uniform sequencing depth across donors, an assumption that may not hold. While some public TCRs were present in many individuals, most TCR sequences turned up only very rarely across donors. In a later analysis, 15,000 to 20,000 TCR beta sequences were associated with specific HLA alleles at a false discovery rate of 0.05. In a later analysis, most CMV-associated TCR beta chains were found to appear HLA-restricted, with HLA associations seemingly driven largely by CMV exposure. The classifier was reported to diagnose cytomegalovirus status with high specificity and sensitivity in both the original and validation cohorts. Broadly in line with IMGT annotations, most TCR beta V segments showed up in productive rearrangements about 87% or about 30% of the time in an earlier analysis of 450 to 750 of the donors. When HLA alleles, especially DR and DQ, strongly co-occurred, TCR associations were difficult to assign to individual alleles. In vitro tests confirmed that three of the cytomegalovirus-associated TCR beta chains recognize cytomegalovirus antigens. According to a later genetic analysis, donors in an Asian-associated ancestry cluster had fewer N-insertions in productive TCRs than the roughly 670-donor mean. Because the 87-base-pair reads could not distinguish some IMGT-functional V segments, including TRBV6-2 and TRBV6-3, those segments were excluded. An association between a missense DCLRE1C variant and V-gene and J-gene trimming of TCR beta chains was found in a later genetic analysis and replicated in an independent cohort. According to a later analysis, TCR association rates differed among HLA loci, with DRB1 alleles showing the most associated TCRs and HLA-C alleles showing the fewest. Linkage disequilibrium might explain the correlated functional status among segregating V segments, but an unknown experimental factor could not be ruled out. In a later analysis, HLA-associated TCR beta chains were found to be more clonally expanded and to have lower generation probabilities than equally common non-associated chains. In a later analysis, several top co-occurrence clusters were reported to appear linked to parvovirus B19, influenza, CMV and Epstein-Barr virus. The study gave a list of under 200 TCR beta chains associated with cytomegalovirus. The sequencing pipeline was judged likely to have produced a cluster of highly shared sequence variants as a technical artifact. A further reported finding was that TCR beta sequences accurately predicted the HLA-A and HLA-B alleles for most subjects in the first cohort. The earlier analysis of 587 of the donors excluded some 15 rarely observed V segments, including chromosome 9 orphons, because counts were too low.

Comments on this clone: This clone's antigen is unknown. No base quality values were provided; no much bigger clone lies one nucleotide off.

In total, roughly 670 healthy bone marrow donors made up the cohort. All cohort members were sampled while nominally healthy, although unrecorded immune exposures were likely present. The donor was CMV seropositive and belonged to the group of more than 250 seropositive cohort members. Each donor provided a peripheral blood sample, and peripheral blood mononuclear cells were used for TCR beta sequencing. Genomic DNA extraction from the blood cell samples was performed with the Qiagen DNeasy Blood Extraction Kit. The library was prepared using the immunoSEQ multiplex PCR assay. For the multiplex PCR, a mixture combining 60 forward primers for TCR Vbeta segments and 13 reverse primers for TCR Jbeta segments was used. Amplification of the CDR3 region of rearranged TCR beta genes was performed with a multiplex PCR assay on genomic DNA. The Illumina HiSeq System was used to sequence the amplified TCR beta libraries as 87-base-pair reads. In the paper's pipeline: A later analysis counted about 76 million unique TCR beta chains across the 500 to 850 repertoires, and around 9.9 million of these chains were shared by at least two donors. A nearest-neighbor algorithm error-corrected the raw reads and collapsed the reads into unique sequences, merging closely related sequences to remove PCR and sequencing errors. CDR3 sequences were aligned to IMGT reference sequences to assign V, D and J gene segments. For a sequence to be retained, a match of at least six nucleotides to both a V gene segment and a J gene segment was required. Rearrangements were classified as productive when the CDR3 lacked stop codons and remained in frame with V and J, and all other rearrangements were classified as non-productive. Following IMGT convention, CDR3 was defined as the stretch from the second conserved V-encoded cysteine to the conserved J-encoded phenylalanine. In an earlier analysis of 587 of the donors, sequences lacking an unambiguous match to a single V gene segment were excluded. In an earlier analysis of some 590 of the donors, V segments were called functional above 56.7% productive rearrangements and were called segregating when the between-donor standard deviation exceeded 5%. A statistical classification framework was developed to diagnose cytomegalovirus status using the catalog of TCR beta chain sequences. In a later analysis, V and J genes were assigned by comparing TCR nucleotide sequences against IMGT/GENE-DB human TR gene sequences. A later analysis assigned CDR3 sequences and most-parsimonious VDJ recombination scenarios with the TCRdist pipeline. In a later analysis, each TCR beta chain was defined by its CDR3 amino acid sequence together with its V-gene family, and reads without a unique V-gene family were excluded. In a later analysis, a few hundred highly shared, low-generation-probability nucleotide sequences were removed to address suspected cross-contamination and a sequencing artifact. In a later analysis, a clonal expansion index was calculated for each public chain from normalized within-repertoire ranks of inferred template counts. In a later analysis, generation probabilities were computed with a VDJ recombination model fitted to out-of-frame rearrangements, and the resulting probabilities were checked against IGoR. In a later analysis, hypergeometric tests were used to score TCR-TCR, TCR-HLA and TCR-CMV co-occurrence, with a repertoire-size bias correction applied to TCR pairs. False discovery rates were estimated in a later analysis by permuting HLA or CMV assignments 20 times. In a later analysis, co-occurring TCRs were grouped using DBSCAN, with TCRdist sequence similarity added in when clustering inside HLA-allele-positive subsets. Repertoires with fewer than 30,000 or more than 120,000 public chains, plus five repertoires with anomalous nucleotide sharing, were excluded from co-occurrence clustering. In its TCRdb copy, this immuneACCESS table keeps in-frame sequences only and misses some clones. Where compared with another copy, unresolved V genes explain less than half of these, and the others have no known cause. V, J and clone size are those of that table, while D and trimming were read from the DNA. Present in this sample are 69,000 or so clones, 74% of which were seen just once. The ten largest clonotypes hold more than 9.5% of the sample.

The junction carries 11 bases between V and J, which are trimmed by 1 base and 0 bases respectively. The CDR3 sequence holds 16 residues, the cysteine and phenylalanine included. The sequence is cut down to CDR3 DNA, 48 bases in frame from base 1. From the germline V gene, CDR1 is SGHTS and CDR2 is YDEGEE. The clonotype originates from an older woman in good health and CMV-seropositive. The sample was PBMCs. The rearrangement joined TRBV5-8 to TRBJ1-5; 5 matching bases give a weak D call of TRBD1. The nucleotides read TGTGCCAGCAGCTTGACGACAGCAGGTAGCAATCAGCCCCAGCATTTT. Its protein product is CASSLTTAGSNQPQHF.